This T cell receptor beta chain was recovered during a study of cytomegalovirus exposure and HLA in healthy donors. V dropped 7 bases and J dropped 2 bases, with 14 bases sitting between them. This CDR3 has 14 residues. Germline CDR1 is SGHAT and CDR2 is FQNNGV. With 60 Vbeta and 13 Jbeta primers, the PCR was carried out. Produced via immunoSEQ multiplex PCR; TCRdb's table is partial and in-frame only. Of under 60,000 clones listed, 60% to 80% are singletons. This chain connects TRBV11-2 to TRBJ1-2; TRBD1 is a possible D gene (6 bases). The sequence was obtained from a woman between 35 and 50 years old in good health and CMV-seropositive. Material: PBMCs. Here the CDR3 DNA reads TGTGCCAGCACACAGACAGGAGAGAACTATGGCTACACCTTC. Translated: CASTQTGENYGYTF.